These T cell receptor beta chains were read from a single sample in a study of T cell repertoires in ileal Crohn's disease. Repertoires were generated with immunoSEQ multiplex PCR, while TCRdb's copy carries only in-frame clones and drops some. The profile shows roughly 15,000 clones, about 80% of them singletons. Specimen: ileal tissue. The receptor set was obtained from an adult with Crohn's disease. Both conserved end residues are part of each CDR3. Each record gives: V gene, J gene, D gene, clone size, CDR3 DNA, CDR3 protein. D genes are given only for firm matches. The size entry is marked missing in some rows and otherwise reads once, few, many or a size class.

TRBV11-2	TRBJ2-7	-	-	TGTGCCAGCAGCGCCGGACAGGGCGGGAGCTCCTACGAGCAGTACTTC	CASSAGQGGSSYEQYF
TRBV27	TRBJ1-6	-	-	TGTGCCAGCAGTTTATTACGAGGGGACAATTCACCCCTCCACTTT	CASSLLRGDNSPLHF
TRBV4-3	TRBJ2-6	-	-	TGCGCCAGCAGCCGTGCAGAATCAGGCGCTGGGGCCAACGTCCTGACTTTC	CASSRAESGAGANVLTF
TRBV6-5	TRBJ1-4	TRBD1	-	TGTGCCAGCAGCGGACAGGGGTCTAATGAAAAACTGTTTTTT	CASSGQGSNEKLFF
TRBV27	TRBJ1-2	-	once	TGTGCCAGCAGTTTATGGCCAGGGGACCCAGAGTATGGCTACACCTTC	CASSLWPGDPEYGYTF
TRBV7-9	TRBJ1-1	TRBD1	-	TGTGCCAGCAGCTCCCAAACCGGGACAGGCAACACTGAAGCTTTCTTT	CASSSQTGTGNTEAFF
TRBV2	TRBJ1-2	-	-	TGTGCCAGCAGTGAAAGACAGGTCTATGGCTACACCTTC	CASSERQVYGYTF
TRBV28	TRBJ2-7	TRBD1	-	TGTGCCAGCAGTACTGTACAGGGGCGCCCCCACGAGCAGTACTTC	CASSTVQGRPHEQYF
TRBV6-1	TRBJ1-2	-	-	TGTGCCAGCAGTGAATCGGTACCCCGGTTCGATGGCTACACCTTC	CASSESVPRFDGYTF
TRBV11-1	TRBJ2-6	TRBD1	few	TGTGCCAGCAGCTCGGGACAGGGGAGGTCTGGGGCCAACGTCCTGACTTTC	CASSSGQGRSGANVLTF
TRBV5-1	TRBJ2-3	TRBD1	-	TGCGCCAGCAGCTTGGATACAGGGGCGTTGGGAACGCAGTATTTT	CASSLDTGALGTQYF
TRBV5-5	TRBJ1-2	TRBD1	-	TGTGCCAGCAGCTATTCCGGACAGGGGCCTGATGGCTACACCTTC	CASSYSGQGPDGYTF
TRBV2	TRBJ2-3	TRBD2	large	TGTGCCAGCAGTGACCTGGCTAGCGGGTTATCAGATACGCAGTATTTT	CASSDLASGLSDTQYF
TRBV11-2	TRBJ2-7	-	-	TGTGCCAGCAGCTTTTTGGCCTTAGCTGCCCACGAGCAGTACTTC	CASSFLALAAHEQYF
TRBV29-1	TRBJ1-2	TRBD1	few	TGCAGCGTTGCCAGGACAGGGAGCGACTATGGCTACACCTTC	CSVARTGSDYGYTF
TRBV10-3	TRBJ1-1	-	-	TGTGCCATCAGTGGATGGGTGAACACTGAAGCTTTCTTT	CAISGWVNTEAFF
TRBV7-3	TRBJ1-6	-	-	TGTGCCAGCAGCTTAATAGGGGAGGGTTCACCCCTCCACTTT	CASSLIGEGSPLHF
TRBV5-4	TRBJ1-2	-	-	TGTGCCAGCAGCTCGAATAATGCAGAAGGCTACACCTTC	CASSSNNAEGYTF
TRBV2	TRBJ1-2	-	once	TGTGCCAGCAGTTACGACAGAAACTATGGCTACACCTTC	CASSYDRNYGYTF
TRBV6-5	TRBJ1-2	TRBD1	-	TGTGCCAGCAGTTACTCTGGACAGGGAGGGCACTATGGCTACACCTTC	CASSYSGQGGHYGYTF
TRBV6-4	TRBJ2-3	TRBD2	-	TGTGCCAGCAGTCCGAGACTAGCGGCTAGCACAGATACGCAGTATTTT	CASSPRLAASTDTQYF
TRBV6-4	TRBJ2-7	-	medium-sized	TGTGCCAGCAGTGACTCGATCAAGGTGTCGGACAGCTCCTACGAGCAGTACTTC	CASSDSIKVSDSSYEQYF
TRBV18	TRBJ2-7	-	-	TGTGCCAGCTCACCCGGCGGCTTCGGGGAGCAGTACTTC	CASSPGGFGEQYF
TRBV13	TRBJ2-5	-	few	TGTGCCAGCAGCCCTAGCTTTGCAGGGCCCGGAGAGACCCAGTACTTC	CASSPSFAGPGETQYF
TRBV4-1	TRBJ1-2	TRBD1	-	TGCGCCAGCACCCTCCGACTGACAGGGGGGTCTGACTATGGCTACACCTTC	CASTLRLTGGSDYGYTF
TRBV6-4	TRBJ1-1	-	-	TGTGCCAGCAGGCCCCCCCCAGGTCTTGGTGAAGCTTTCTTT	CASRPPPGLGEAFF
TRBV2	TRBJ1-1	TRBD1	-	TGTGCCAGCAGTGGGACAGGGCGTTTGGACACTGAAGCTTTCTTT	CASSGTGRLDTEAFF
TRBV6-5	TRBJ2-5	-	-	TGTGCCAGCACCGATACCAGGGTAAAAGAGACCCAGTACTTC	CASTDTRVKETQYF
TRBV2	TRBJ2-2	-	-	TGTGCCAGCAGTCCGGCCGGGGAGCTGTTTTTT	CASSPAGELFF
TRBV12-5	TRBJ2-1	TRBD2	-	TGTGCTAGTGGTTTGGTACCCCCGGGACTAGCGGTTAAAGAGCAGTTCTTC	CASGLVPPGLAVKEQFF
TRBV6-5	TRBJ2-5	-	-	TGTGCCAGCGGCGGGGGCTTCCAAGAGACCCAGTACTTC	CASGGGFQETQYF
TRBV11-3	TRBJ2-3	-	-	TGTGCCAGCAGCTCAAATTGGGTTGATACGCAGTATTTT	CASSSNWVDTQYF